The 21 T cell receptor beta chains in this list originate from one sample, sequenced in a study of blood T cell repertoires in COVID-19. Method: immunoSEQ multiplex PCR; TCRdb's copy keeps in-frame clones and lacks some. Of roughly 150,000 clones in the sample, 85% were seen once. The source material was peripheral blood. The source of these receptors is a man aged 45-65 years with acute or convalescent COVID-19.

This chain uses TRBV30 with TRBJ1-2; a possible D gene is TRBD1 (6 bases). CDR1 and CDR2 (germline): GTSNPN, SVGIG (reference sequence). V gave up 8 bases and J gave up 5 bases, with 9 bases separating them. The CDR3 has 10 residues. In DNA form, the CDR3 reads TGTGCCACCGGGACATATGGCTACACCTTC. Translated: CATGTYGYTF.

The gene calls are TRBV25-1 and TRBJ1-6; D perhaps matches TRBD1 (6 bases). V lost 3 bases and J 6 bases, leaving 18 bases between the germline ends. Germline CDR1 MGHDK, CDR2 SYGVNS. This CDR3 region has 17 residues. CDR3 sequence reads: CASSDETGSGLNSPLHF. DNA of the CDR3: TGTGCCAGCAGTGATGAAACAGGGTCTGGACTTAATTCACCCCTCCACTTT.

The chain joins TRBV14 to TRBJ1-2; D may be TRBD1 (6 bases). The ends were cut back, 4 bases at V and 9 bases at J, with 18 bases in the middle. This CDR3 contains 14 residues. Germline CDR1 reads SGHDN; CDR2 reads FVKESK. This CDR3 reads CASSRMGGTRRYTF. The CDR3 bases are TGTGCCAGCAGCCGAATGGGAGGGACAAGGCGCTACACCTTC.

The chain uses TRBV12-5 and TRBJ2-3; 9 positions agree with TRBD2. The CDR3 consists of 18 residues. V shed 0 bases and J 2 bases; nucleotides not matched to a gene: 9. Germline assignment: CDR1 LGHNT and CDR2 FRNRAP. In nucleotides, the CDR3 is TGTGCTAGTGGTTTGGTCTCCGGCTTAGCGGGGGCCACAGATACGCAGTATTTT. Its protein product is CASGLVSGLAGATDTQYF. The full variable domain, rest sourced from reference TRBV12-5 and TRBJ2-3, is DARVTQTPRHKVTEMGQEVTMRCQPILGHNTVFWYRQTMMQGLELLAYFRNRAPLDDSGMPKDRFSAEMPDATLATLKIQPSEPRDSAVYFCASGLVSGLAGATDTQYFGPGTRLTVL.

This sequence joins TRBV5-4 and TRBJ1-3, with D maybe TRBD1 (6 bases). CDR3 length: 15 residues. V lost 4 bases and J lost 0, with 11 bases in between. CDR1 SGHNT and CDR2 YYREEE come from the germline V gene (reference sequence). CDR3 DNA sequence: TGTGCCAGCAGCGCATGGACAGCCTCTGGAAACACCATATATTTT. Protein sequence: CASSAWTASGNTIYF.

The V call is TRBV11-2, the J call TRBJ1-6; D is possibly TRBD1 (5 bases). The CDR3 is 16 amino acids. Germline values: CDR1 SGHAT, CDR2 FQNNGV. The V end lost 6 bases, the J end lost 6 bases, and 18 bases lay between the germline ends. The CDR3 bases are TGTGCCAGCAGTCCCCAAACCGGGACTGTTAATTCACCCCTCCACTTT. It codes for CASSPQTGTVNSPLHF.

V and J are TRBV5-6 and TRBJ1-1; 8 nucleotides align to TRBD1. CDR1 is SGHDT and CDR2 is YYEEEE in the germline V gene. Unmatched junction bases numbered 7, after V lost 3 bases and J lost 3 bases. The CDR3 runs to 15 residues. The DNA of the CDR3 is TGTGCCAGCAGCTGGACAGGGAATCGGGACACTGAAGCTTTCTTT. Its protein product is CASSWTGNRDTEAFF.

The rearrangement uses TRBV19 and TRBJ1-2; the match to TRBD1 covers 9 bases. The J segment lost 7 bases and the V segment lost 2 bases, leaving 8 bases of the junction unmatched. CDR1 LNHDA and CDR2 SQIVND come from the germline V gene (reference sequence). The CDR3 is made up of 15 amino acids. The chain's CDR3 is CASSIPGQGIRGYTF. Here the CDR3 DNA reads TGTGCCAGTAGTATACCGGGACAGGGAATACGTGGCTACACCTTC. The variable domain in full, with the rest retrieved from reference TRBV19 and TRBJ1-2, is DGGITQSPKYLFRKEGQNVTLSCEQNLNHDAMYWYRQDPGQGLRLIYYSQIVNDFQKGDIAEGYSVSREKKESFPLTVTSAQKNPTAFYLCASSIPGQGIRGYTFGSGTRLTVV.

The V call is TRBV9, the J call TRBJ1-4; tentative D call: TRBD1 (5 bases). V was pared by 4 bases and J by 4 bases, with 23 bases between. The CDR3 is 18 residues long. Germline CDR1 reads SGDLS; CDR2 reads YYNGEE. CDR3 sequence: CASSFSTGGFRHNEKLFF. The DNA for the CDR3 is TGTGCCAGCAGCTTCTCGACCGGGGGATTTAGACATAATGAAAAACTGTTTTTT.

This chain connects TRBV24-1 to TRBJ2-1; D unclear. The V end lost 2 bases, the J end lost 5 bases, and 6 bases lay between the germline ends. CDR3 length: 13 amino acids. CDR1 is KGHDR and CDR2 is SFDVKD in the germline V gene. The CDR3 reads CATSDYRNNEQFF. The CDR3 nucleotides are TGTGCCACCAGTGATTACAGAAACAATGAGCAGTTCTTC.

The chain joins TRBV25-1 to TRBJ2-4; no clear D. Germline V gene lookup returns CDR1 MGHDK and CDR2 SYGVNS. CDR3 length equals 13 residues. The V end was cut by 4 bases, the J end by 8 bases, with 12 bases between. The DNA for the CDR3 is TGTGCCAGCAGTGGGGCCCCAGTAGACATTCAGTACTTC. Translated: CASSGAPVDIQYF.

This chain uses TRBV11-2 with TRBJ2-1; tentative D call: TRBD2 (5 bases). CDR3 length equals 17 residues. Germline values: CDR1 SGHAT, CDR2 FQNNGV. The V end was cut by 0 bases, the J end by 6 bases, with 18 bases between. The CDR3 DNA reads TGTGCCAGCAGCTTAGATCTTTCGGGGTGGGAAGGCAATGAGCAGTTCTTC. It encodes CASSLDLSGWEGNEQFF.

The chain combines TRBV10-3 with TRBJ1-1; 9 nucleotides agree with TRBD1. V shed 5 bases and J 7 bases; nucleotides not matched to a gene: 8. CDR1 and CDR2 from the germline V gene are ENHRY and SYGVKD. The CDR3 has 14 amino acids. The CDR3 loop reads CAISFRDRAIEAFF. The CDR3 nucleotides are TGTGCCATCAGTTTCCGGGACAGGGCTATTGAAGCTTTCTTT.

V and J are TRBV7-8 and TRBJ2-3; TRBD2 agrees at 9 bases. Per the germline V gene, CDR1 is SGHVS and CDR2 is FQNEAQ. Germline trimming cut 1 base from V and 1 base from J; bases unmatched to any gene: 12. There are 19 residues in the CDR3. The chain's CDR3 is CASSLGLLREGWGTDTQYF. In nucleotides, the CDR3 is TGTGCCAGCAGCTTAGGTCTCTTGCGGGAGGGTTGGGGCACAGATACGCAGTATTTT.

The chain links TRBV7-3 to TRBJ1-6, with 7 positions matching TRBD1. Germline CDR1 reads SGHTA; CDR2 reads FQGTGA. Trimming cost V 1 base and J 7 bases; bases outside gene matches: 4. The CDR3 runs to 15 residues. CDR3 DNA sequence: TGTGCCAGCAGCTTAAAGGGGACAGACAATTCACCCCTCCACTTT. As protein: CASSLKGTDNSPLHF. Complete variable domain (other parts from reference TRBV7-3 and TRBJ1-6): GAGVSQTPSNKVTEKGKYVELRCDPISGHTALYWYRQSLGQGPEFLIYFQGTGAADDSGLPNDRFFAVRPEGSVSTLKIQRTERGDSAVYLCASSLKGTDNSPLHFGNGTRLTVT.

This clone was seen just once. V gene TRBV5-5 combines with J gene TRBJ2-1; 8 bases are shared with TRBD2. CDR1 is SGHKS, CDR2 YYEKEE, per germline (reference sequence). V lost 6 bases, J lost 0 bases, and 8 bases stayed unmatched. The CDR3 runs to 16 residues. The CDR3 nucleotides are TGTGCCAGCACCTACCACCTAGCGGGCTCCTACAATGAGCAGTTCTTC. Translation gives CASTYHLAGSYNEQFF.

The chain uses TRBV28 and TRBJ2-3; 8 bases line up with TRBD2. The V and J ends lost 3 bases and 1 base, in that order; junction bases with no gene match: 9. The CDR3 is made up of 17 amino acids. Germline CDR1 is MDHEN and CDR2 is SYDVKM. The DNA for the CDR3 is TGTGCCAGCAGTTTTCCCAGCGGGAGTATCGGCACAGATACGCAGTATTTT. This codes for CASSFPSGSIGTDTQYF.

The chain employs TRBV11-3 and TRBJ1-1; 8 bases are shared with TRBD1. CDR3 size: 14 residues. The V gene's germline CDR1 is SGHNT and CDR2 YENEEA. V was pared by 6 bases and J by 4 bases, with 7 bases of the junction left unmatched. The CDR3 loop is CASRPTGEGTEAFF. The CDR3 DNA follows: TGTGCCAGCAGACCGACAGGGGAGGGCACTGAAGCTTTCTTT.

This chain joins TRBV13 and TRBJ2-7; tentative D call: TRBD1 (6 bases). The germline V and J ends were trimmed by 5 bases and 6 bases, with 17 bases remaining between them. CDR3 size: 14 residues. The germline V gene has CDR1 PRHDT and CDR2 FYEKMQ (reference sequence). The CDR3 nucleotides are TGTGCCAGCAGCACAGGGTGGGGTCATTCCGAGCAGTACTTC. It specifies CASSTGWGHSEQYF.

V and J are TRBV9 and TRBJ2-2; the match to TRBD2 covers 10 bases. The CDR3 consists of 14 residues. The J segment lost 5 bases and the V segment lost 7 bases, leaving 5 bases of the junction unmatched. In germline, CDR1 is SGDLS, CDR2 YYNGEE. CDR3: CASRAGGRTGELFF. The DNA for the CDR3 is TGTGCCAGCCGAGCGGGGGGGCGTACCGGGGAGCTGTTTTTT. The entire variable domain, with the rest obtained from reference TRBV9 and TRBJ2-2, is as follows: DSGVTQTPKHLITATGQRVTLRCSPRSGDLSVYWYQQSLDQGLQFLIQYYNGEERAKGNILERFSAQQFPDLHSELNLSSLELGDSALYFCASRAGGRTGELFFGEGSRLTVL.

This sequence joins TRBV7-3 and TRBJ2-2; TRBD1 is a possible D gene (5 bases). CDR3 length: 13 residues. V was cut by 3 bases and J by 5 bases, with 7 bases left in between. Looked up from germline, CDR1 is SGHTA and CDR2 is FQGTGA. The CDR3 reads CASSLAGTGELFF. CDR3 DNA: TGTGCCAGCAGCTTGGCAGGGACCGGGGAGCTGTTTTTT.